Each of the 20 T cell receptor beta chains below was sequenced from the same sample in a study of T cells in Graves' hyperthyroidism and ophthalmopathy. From RNA transcripts, TCR beta CDR3 regions were amplified. HTBI primers were the set used in a first-round RT-PCR of the TCR CDR3. TCRdb fed the multiplex PCR reads into MiXCR, producing one record per CDR3 protein. The sample comprises hundreds of thousands of distinct CDR3 sequences, roughly 37% of which are singletons, and 8% to 9% rests with the top ten. The sample consisted of blood. The receptors were sampled from a man between 18 and 35 years old with Graves' hyperthyroidism.

The sample holds many counts of this clonotype. This sequence joins TRBV15 and TRBJ1-1; TRBD1 matches 7 bases. This CDR3 contains 14 residues. CDR1 is LNHNV, CDR2 YYDKDF, per germline (reference sequence). Unmatched junction bases numbered 4, after V lost 0 bases and J lost 6 bases. Here the CDR3 reads CATSRDTTGSEAFF. The CDR3 coding sequence is TGTGCCACCAGCAGAGATACGACAGGGTCTGAAGCTTTCTTT. Filled out from reference TRBV15 and TRBJ1-1, the complete variable domain reads DAMVIQNPRYQVTQFGKPVTLSCSQTLNHNVMYWYQQKSSQAPKLLFHYYDKDFNNEADTPDNFQSRRPNTSFCFLDIRSPGLGDTAMYLCATSRDTTGSEAFFGQGTRLTVV.

CDR3 DNA: TGTGCCATCAGTTCTAATAGACAGGTTCGGGGCAATCAGCCCCAGCATTTT. The encoded protein is CAISSNRQVRGNQPQHF. The chain carries TRBV10-3 and TRBJ1-5; TRBD1 might be the D (6 bases). V lost 5 bases to trimming and J lost 2 bases, with 19 bases between them. This CDR3 spans 17 amino acids. Germline V lookup: CDR1 ENHRY, CDR2 SYGVKD.

This chain connects TRBV19 to TRBJ1-5; possibly TRBD1 for D (6 bases). The germline gives CDR1 LNHDA, CDR2 SQIVND (reference sequence). V was shortened by 9 bases and J by 7 bases, with 22 bases between the two germline ends. The CDR3 has 15 residues. The CDR3 spells CASWGGRGGEQPQHF. As DNA, the CDR3 is TGTGCCAGCTGGGGAGGCAGGGGAGGCGAGCAGCCCCAGCATTTT.

In regard to this clonotype: This clone may be a read error of a much larger clone one base away. The chain recombines TRBV9 with TRBJ1-5; possible D gene TRBD1, 5 bases. This CDR3 has 14 residues. V was trimmed by 4 bases and J by 10 bases, leaving 18 bases between them. Per germline, CDR1 SGDLS and CDR2 YYNGEE. CDR3 region: CASSLGVGSGPQHF. DNA of the CDR3: TGTGCCAGCAGCTTAGGGGTCGGGAGTGGACCCCAGCATTTT.

V and J are TRBV12-3 or TRBV12-4 and TRBJ2-2, with D uncertain. V was clipped by 4 bases and J by 4 bases, with 13 bases between them. The length of the CDR3 is 15 residues. As DNA, the CDR3 is TGTGCCAGCAGTTCCCTGGACGCCTCCACCGGGGAGCTGTTTTTT. Protein: CASSSLDASTGELFF.

This clonotype was found many times. The gene calls are TRBV20-1 and TRBJ1-1, with a possible D match to TRBD1 (6 bases). The V gene lost 3 bases and the J gene lost 5 bases, with 16 bases spanning the gap. This CDR3 comprises 14 residues. Per germline, CDR1 DFQATT and CDR2 SNEGSKA (reference sequence). This chain's CDR3 is CSARDGGAWTEAFF. The CDR3 DNA follows: TGCAGTGCTAGGGATGGGGGGGCGTGGACTGAAGCTTTCTTT.

V and J are TRBV5-1 and TRBJ1-1, with D unresolved. V was shortened by 5 bases and J by 1 base, with 9 bases between the two germline ends. The CDR3 is made up of 13 amino acids. Germline-derived CDR1 and CDR2 are SGHRS and YFSETQ. CDR3 DNA: TGCGCCAGCAGAGTGCAAGAGAACACTGAAGCTTTCTTT. Translation: CASRVQENTEAFF. The variable domain in full, completed from reference TRBV5-1 and TRBJ1-1, reads KAGVTQTPRYLIKTRGQQVTLSCSPISGHRSVSWYQQTPGQGLQFLFEYFSETQRNKGNFPGRFSGRQFSNSRSEMNVSTLELGDSALYLCASRVQENTEAFFGQGTRLTVV.

This clonotype was counted at least ten times. The rearrangement joins TRBV7-9 to TRBJ2-6; 7 nucleotides match TRBD1. The CDR3 has 16 residues. In germline, CDR1 is SEHNR, CDR2 FQNEAQ (reference sequence). V dropped 4 bases and J dropped 8; count of bases not matched to a gene: 11. The CDR3 DNA reads TGTGCCAGCAGCTCCGCCAACAGGGGTACCCCCAACGTCCTGACTTTC. Translation: CASSSANRGTPNVLTF.

The V gene is TRBV15, the J gene TRBJ2-5, with 14 bases aligning to TRBD2. Trimming took 5 bases from V and 2 from J; bases not matched to a gene: 7. Germline loops: CDR1 LNHNV, CDR2 YYDKDF (reference sequence). This CDR3 has 17 amino acids. CDR3 sequence (DNA): TGTGCCACCAGCGGCGGGACTAGCGGGAGTGGGCAAGAGACCCAGTACTTC. Translated, it gives CATSGGTSGSGQETQYF.

The CDR3 here is CASSPNIAGGRTQYF. The CDR3 DNA reads as TGTGCCAGCAGCCCTAATATAGCGGGAGGGCGGACCCAGTACTTC. The gene calls are TRBV7-2 and TRBJ2-5; 11 nucleotides match TRBD2. With V trimmed by 5 bases and J by 7 bases, 9 bases remained unmatched. Germline loops: CDR1 SGHTA, CDR2 FQGNSA. The CDR3 consists of 15 residues.

This clonotype was observed a few times. The chain combines TRBV12-3 or TRBV12-4 with TRBJ1-1; TRBD1 is a possible D gene (5 bases). This CDR3 has 14 residues. Trimming removed 4 bases at V and 7 bases at J, with 16 bases between. The CDR3 region is CASSYSQGVSEAFF. In DNA, the CDR3 is TGTGCCAGCAGTTACTCGCAGGGAGTCAGTGAAGCTTTCTTT.

The chain joins TRBV6-5 to TRBJ2-5; tentatively, D is TRBD1 (6 bases). This CDR3 is 16 amino acids long. Trimming shortened V by 2 bases and J by 2 bases, and 15 bases separated the two germline ends. CDR1 is MNHEY and CDR2 is SVGAGI in the germline V gene. CDR3 coding DNA: TGTGCCAGCAGTTACAGCAGGACAGAATATCAAGAGACCCAGTACTTC. It translates to CASSYSRTEYQETQYF.

There are a few counts of this clonotype. The rearrangement uses TRBV2 and TRBJ1-4; D is uncertain. V lost 1 base to trimming and J lost 13 bases, with 7 bases between them. Germline CDR1 SNHLY, CDR2 FYNNEI. This CDR3 has 11 amino acids. Here the CDR3 DNA reads TGTGCCAGCAGTGAAGAGGGAGGACTGTTTTTT. Its translation: CASSEEGGLFF.

The chain has TRBV6-4 and TRBJ2-2, with D tentatively TRBD2 (5 bases). CDR1 is MRHNA, CDR2 SNTAGT, per germline. This CDR3 has 13 amino acids. V was cut by 7 bases and J by 7 bases, with 13 bases left in between. CDR3: CASTDRDGGELFF. CDR3 sequence (DNA): TGTGCCAGCACCGATCGGGATGGCGGGGAGCTGTTTTTT.

This rearrangement joins TRBV11-1 to TRBJ2-7; TRBD1 or TRBD2 may be the D gene (5 bases each). CDR3 length equals 14 residues. Germline assignment: CDR1 SGHAT and CDR2 FQDESV (reference sequence). Trimming shortened V by 0 bases and J by 5 bases, and 11 bases separated the two germline ends. CDR3 sequence: CASSLAGRDDEQYF. For the CDR3, the DNA is TGTGCCAGCAGCTTAGCTGGCCGGGACGACGAGCAGTACTTC.

The sample holds a few counts of this clonotype. The chain joins TRBV12-3 or TRBV12-4 to TRBJ2-5; unclear D gene. The CDR3 is 14 amino acids. Between the trimmed V and J ends, which lost 3 bases and 1 base, there was a span of 9 bases. Written as DNA, the CDR3 is TGTGCCAGCAGTTTCAGGAAGTCCCAAGAGACCCAGTACTTC. Protein product: CASSFRKSQETQYF.

This clonotype was detected a few times. The rearrangement links TRBV6-6 to TRBJ2-2; a possible D gene is TRBD1 (6 bases). The V and J ends lost 5 bases and 6 bases respectively, with 10 bases between them. The germline CDR1 and CDR2 sequences are MNHNY and SVGAGI (reference sequence). There are 13 residues in the CDR3. CDR3 in DNA: TGTGCCAGCAGTGAAGGACAGCCCGGGGAGCTGTTTTTT. Translation: CASSEGQPGELFF.

The count of this clonotype is one. This sequence joins TRBV12-3 or TRBV12-4 and TRBJ1-1, with 7 bases identical to TRBD1. Germline trimming cut 5 bases from V and 0 bases from J; bases unmatched to any gene: 6. This CDR3 has 15 amino acids. CDR3 sequence: CASSKWTGLNTEAFF. CDR3 DNA: TGTGCCAGCAGTAAGTGGACAGGATTGAACACTGAAGCTTTCTTT.

This clonotype appeared a single time. The junction shows a germline mismatch at one end, possibly a read error. CDR3 coding DNA: TGTGCCAGCAGTGAAGGAAGCTGGAACTATGGCTACACCTTC. This translates into CASSEGSWNYGYTF. This sequence joins TRBV10-3 and TRBJ1-2; D remains unclear. The CDR3 length is 14 residues. Germline V CDR1 and CDR2: ENHRY, SYGVKD.

V is TRBV5-1 and J is TRBJ1-6; 10 nucleotides agree with TRBD1. The V and J ends lost 0 bases and 9 bases, in that order; junction bases with no gene match: 3. This CDR3 has 15 amino acids. Per germline, CDR1 SGHRS and CDR2 YFSETQ. The CDR3: CASSLGQGASSPLHF. The CDR3 DNA reads as TGCGCCAGCAGCTTGGGACAGGGGGCTAGTTCACCCCTCCACTTT. The whole variable domain, filled in from reference TRBV5-1 and TRBJ1-6, reads KAGVTQTPRYLIKTRGQQVTLSCSPISGHRSVSWYQQTPGQGLQFLFEYFSETQRNKGNFPGRFSGRQFSNSRSEMNVSTLELGDSALYLCASSLGQGASSPLHFGNGTRLTVT.